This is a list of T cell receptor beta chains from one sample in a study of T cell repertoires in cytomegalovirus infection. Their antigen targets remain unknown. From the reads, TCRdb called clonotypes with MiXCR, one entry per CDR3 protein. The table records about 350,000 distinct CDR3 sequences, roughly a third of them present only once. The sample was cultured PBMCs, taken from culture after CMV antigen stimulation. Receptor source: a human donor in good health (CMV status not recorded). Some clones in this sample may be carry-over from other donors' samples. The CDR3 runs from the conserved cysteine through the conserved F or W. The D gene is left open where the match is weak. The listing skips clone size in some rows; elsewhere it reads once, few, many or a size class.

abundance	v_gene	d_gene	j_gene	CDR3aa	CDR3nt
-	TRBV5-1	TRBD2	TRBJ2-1	CASSSRLAGGRNEQFF	TGCGCCAGCAGTTCTAGACTAGCGGGAGGCAGGAATGAGCAGTTCTTC
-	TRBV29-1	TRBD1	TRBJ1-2	CSVGLGGSPYYGYTF	TGCAGCGTTGGATTAGGGGGCTCGCCTTACTATGGCTACACCTTC
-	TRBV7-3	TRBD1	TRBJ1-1	CASKKDRDHTEAFF	TGTGCCAGCAAGAAGGACAGGGATCACACTGAAGCTTTCTTT
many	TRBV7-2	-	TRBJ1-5	CASSQTFSNQPQHF	TGTGCCAGCAGCCAAACATTTAGCAATCAGCCCCAGCATTTT
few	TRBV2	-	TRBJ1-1	CASSAVGTPGGEAFF	TGTGCCAGCAGCGCAGTCGGGACGCCCGGCGGTGAAGCTTTCTTT
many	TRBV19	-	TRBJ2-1	CASTRRFSSYNEQFF	TGTGCCAGTACTCGGAGGTTTAGCTCCTACAATGAGCAGTTCTTC
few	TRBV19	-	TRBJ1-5	CASSIVAGSGNQPQHF	TGTGCCAGTAGTATAGTGGCAGGGAGTGGCAATCAGCCCCAGCATTTT
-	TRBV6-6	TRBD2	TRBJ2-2	CASRREGSTGELFF	TGTGCCAGCAGACGGGAGGGTAGTACCGGGGAGCTGTTTTTT
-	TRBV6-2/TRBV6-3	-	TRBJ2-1	CASSSGTIYNEQFF	TGTGCCAGCAGTTCAGGGACCATTTACAATGAGCAGTTCTTC
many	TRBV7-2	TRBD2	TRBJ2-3	CASSLLAGGTDTQYF	TGTGCCAGCAGCTTACTAGCGGGGGGCACAGATACGCAGTATTTT
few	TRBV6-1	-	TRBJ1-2	CASSQNWDPLSSGYTF	TGTGCCAGCAGTCAAAACTGGGACCCCCTATCTTCCGGCTACACCTTC
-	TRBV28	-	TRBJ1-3	CASSYLNTIYF	TGTGCCAGCTCATATTTAAACACCATATATTTT
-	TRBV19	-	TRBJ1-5	CASSIYDSNQPQHF	TGTGCCAGTAGTATTTACGATAGCAATCAGCCCCAGCATTTT
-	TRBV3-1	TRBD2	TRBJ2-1	CATSSGLNNEQFF	TGTGCCACTTCTAGCGGGCTGAACAATGAGCAGTTCTTC